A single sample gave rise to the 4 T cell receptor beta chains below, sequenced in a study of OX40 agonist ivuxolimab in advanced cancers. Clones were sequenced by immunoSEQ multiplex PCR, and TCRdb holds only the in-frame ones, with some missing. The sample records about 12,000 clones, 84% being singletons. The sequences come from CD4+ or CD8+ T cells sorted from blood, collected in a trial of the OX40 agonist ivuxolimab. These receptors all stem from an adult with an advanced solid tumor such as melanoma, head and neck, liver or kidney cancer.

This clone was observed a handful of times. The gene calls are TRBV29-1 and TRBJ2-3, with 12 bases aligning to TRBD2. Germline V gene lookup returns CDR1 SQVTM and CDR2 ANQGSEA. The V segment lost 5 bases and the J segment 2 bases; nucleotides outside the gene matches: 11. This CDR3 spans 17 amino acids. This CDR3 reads CSVLGLGLAGVTDTQYF. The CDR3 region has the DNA TGCAGCGTTTTAGGGTTGGGACTAGCGGGTGTCACAGATACGCAGTATTTT.

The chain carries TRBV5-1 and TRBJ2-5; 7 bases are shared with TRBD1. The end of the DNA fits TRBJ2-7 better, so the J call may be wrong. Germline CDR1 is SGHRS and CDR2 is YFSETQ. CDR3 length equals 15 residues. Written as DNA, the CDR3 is TGCGCCAGCAGCGCGTTCACGGGACAGAACTACGAGCAGTACTTC. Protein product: CASSAFTGQNYEQYF.

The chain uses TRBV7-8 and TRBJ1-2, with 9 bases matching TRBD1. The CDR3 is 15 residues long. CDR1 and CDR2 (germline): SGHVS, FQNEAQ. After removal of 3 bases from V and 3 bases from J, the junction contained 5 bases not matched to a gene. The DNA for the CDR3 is TGTGCCAGCAGCTTCGGGACAGGGTGGGACTATGGCTACACCTTC. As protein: CASSFGTGWDYGYTF.

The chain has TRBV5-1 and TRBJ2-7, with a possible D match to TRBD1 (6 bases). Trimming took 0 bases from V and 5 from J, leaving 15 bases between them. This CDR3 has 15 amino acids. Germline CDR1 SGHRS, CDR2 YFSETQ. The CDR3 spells CASSLAQGSRDEQYF. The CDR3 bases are TGCGCCAGCAGCTTGGCCCAGGGGAGTAGGGACGAGCAGTACTTC.